This T cell receptor (beta chain) originates from a study of control samples from healthy donors and cancer patients. CDR1 and CDR2 from the germline V gene are SGDLS and YYNGEE. Trimming removed 0 bases from V and 4 bases from J, with 16 bases in between. The CDR3 consists of 17 residues. Assay used: immunoSEQ multiplex PCR; TCRdb lists only in-frame clones, some missing. The sample records 100,000 to 150,000 clones, approximately 90% being singletons. Sequenced sample: blood. The receptor was isolated from a man between 18 and 29 years old in good health. The chain is built from TRBV9 and TRBJ2-2, with D uncertain. CDR3 nucleotide sequence: TGTGCCAGCAGCGTAGATTCAGGAGCGATCCCCACCGGGGAGCTGTTTTTT. As protein: CASSVDSGAIPTGELFF.